A selection of T cell receptor beta chains follows, all from one sample in a study of graft-versus-host responses after intestinal transplantation. These receptors' targets are unknown. Data came from immunoSEQ multiplex PCR; TCRdb stores just in-frame clones and leaves some out. The table lists 96,000 or so clones, around 90% of them singletons, with 0.17% in the top ten. The specimen comprised unstimulated CD4+ T cells sorted from spleen or lymph node cells, sampled before intestinal transplant. These receptors originate from a human donor who received an intestinal transplant. Both conserved end residues are part of each CDR3. The D gene is left open where the match is weak. Rows may omit the clone size; those that give it use once, few, many or a size class.

clone_size,d_call,v_call,j_call,cdr3_nt,cdr3_aa
-,TRBD1,TRBV28,TRBJ1-5,TGTGCCAGCAGTCCTCCCACAGGGGGTGGGTCTCAGCCCCAGCATTTT,CASSPPTGGGSQPQHF
-,-,TRBV18,TRBJ1-2,TGTGCCAGCTCACTCTCGACAGGAGAGGGCTATGGCTACACCTTC,CASSLSTGEGYGYTF
-,TRBD1,TRBV6-6,TRBJ2-7,TGTGCCAGCAGTTACCGGTCAGGGGGCTACGAGCAGTACTTC,CASSYRSGGYEQYF
-,-,TRBV7-9,TRBJ2-3,TGTGCCAGCAGCCTGATCAGCGTGGATACGCAGTATTTT,CASSLISVDTQYF
-,TRBD1,TRBV6-5,TRBJ1-6,TGTGCCAGCAGGACAGGGGGCTCCTATAATTCACCCCTCCACTTT,CASRTGGSYNSPLHF
-,TRBD2,TRBV5-1,TRBJ2-5,TGCGCCAGCAGCTTCCCGCGGGAGGGAGAGACCCAGTACTTC,CASSFPREGETQYF
few,-,TRBV29-1,TRBJ1-2,TGCAGCGTTGGTTTCAGAACTAACTATGGCTACACCTTC,CSVGFRTNYGYTF
-,TRBD2,TRBV19,TRBJ2-3,TGTGCCAGTAGTCCGACCAACCTTCTCCTAGCGGGGCTTGGGGATACGCAGTATTTT,CASSPTNLLLAGLGDTQYF
once,TRBD1,TRBV5-1,TRBJ2-7,TGCGCCAGCAGCTTCGGCGGGACAGGGTCCCACGAGCAGTACTTC,CASSFGGTGSHEQYF
-,-,TRBV6-6,TRBJ1-1,TGTGCCAGCAGTTTAGGAGGCAAGAACACTGAGGCTTTCTTT,CASSLGGKNTEAFF
-,TRBD2,TRBV9,TRBJ2-3,TGTGCCAGCAGCGTAGGCCTCGGGGGGGAGAATACGCAGTATTTT,CASSVGLGGENTQYF
-,TRBD2,TRBV5-4,TRBJ2-2,TGTGCCAGCAGCCCCACTAGCGGGAGGGCCGTGACCACCGGGGAGCTGTTTTTT,CASSPTSGRAVTTGELFF
-,-,TRBV5-1,TRBJ2-1,TGCGCCAGCAGCTTGGAGCTAGGTACCCACAATGAGCAGTTCTTC,CASSLELGTHNEQFF
-,-,TRBV12-5,TRBJ1-4,TGTGCTAGTGGAAGCTTTAATGAAAAACTGTTTTTT,CASGSFNEKLFF
-,TRBD1,TRBV11-2,TRBJ1-1,TGTGCCAGCAGCACGACAGGGGGCTTTAATGAAGCTTTCTTT,CASSTTGGFNEAFF
-,-,TRBV2,TRBJ1-3,TGTGCCAGCAGTGAAAACAGGGTTATCTCTGGAAACACCATATATTTT,CASSENRVISGNTIYF
once,-,TRBV2,TRBJ1-1,TGTGCCAGCAGTGTGGTTCAGATGAACACTGAAGCTTTCTTT,CASSVVQMNTEAFF
-,TRBD2,TRBV30,TRBJ2-3,TGTGCCTGGAGTGGATTGCGGGGGGCTGGAGATACGCAGTATTTT,CAWSGLRGAGDTQYF
few,-,TRBV9,TRBJ1-4,TGTGCCAGCAGCGTAGGGGCAGGTCAGAATGAAAAACTGTTTTTT,CASSVGAGQNEKLFF
-,TRBD2,TRBV30,TRBJ2-7,TGTGCCTGGACGACTAGCGTCTACGAGCAGTACTTC,CAWTTSVYEQYF
-,-,TRBV18,TRBJ2-2,TGTGCCAGCTCACCACCGTACAGGACCGGGGAGCTGTTTTTT,CASSPPYRTGELFF
-,TRBD2,TRBV2,TRBJ2-5,TGTGCCAGCAGTGAAGGGGCGGGAGGGCCAGAGACCCAGTACTTC,CASSEGAGGPETQYF
once,-,TRBV30,TRBJ2-1,TGTGCCTGGAGCGTGAGGGGGGGGCCCTACAATGAGCAGTTCTTC,CAWSVRGGPYNEQFF
-,-,TRBV10-2,TRBJ2-7,TGCGCCAGCAGTGAGTCACCCCCTTCAGGTCTCGACGAGCAGTACTTC,CASSESPPSGLDEQYF
-,TRBD2,TRBV6-5,TRBJ2-1,TGTGCCAGCAGTCCACGGACTAGCGGGGAGCAGTTCTTC,CASSPRTSGEQFF
once,TRBD1,TRBV5-1,TRBJ2-1,TGCGCCAGCAGCGAGGGACAGGGGTGGGACAATGAGCAGTTCTTC,CASSEGQGWDNEQFF
-,-,TRBV2,TRBJ2-7,TGTGCCAGCACCACTATGGGTGGAGAGCAGTACTTC,CASTTMGGEQYF
-,-,TRBV12-5,TRBJ2-2,TGTGCTAGTGGTTTGGACGACTATTACACCGGGGAGCTGTTTTTT,CASGLDDYYTGELFF
-,TRBD1,TRBV18,TRBJ1-1,TGTGCCAGCTCAGTAACAGGGGGCGGCACTGAAGCTTTCTTT,CASSVTGGGTEAFF
once,-,TRBV6-1,TRBJ2-7,TGTGCCAGCAGTTATGGGACATCTTCGTACGAGCAGTACTTC,CASSYGTSSYEQYF
-,-,TRBV4-1,TRBJ2-1,TGCGCCAGCAGACCTACGGGGTGGACCCCGGGTGGGGATGAGCAGTTCTTC,CASRPTGWTPGGDEQFF
once,-,TRBV30,TRBJ2-4,TGTGCCTGGAGTGGCGGTCTAGCCAAAAACATTCAGTACTTC,CAWSGGLAKNIQYF
-,TRBD2,TRBV5-4,TRBJ2-5,TGTGCCAGCAGCGCAGGACTAGCGGGGGTCGGGGAGACCCAGTACTTC,CASSAGLAGVGETQYF
few,-,TRBV11-3,TRBJ1-4,TGTGCCAGCAGCTTGGGACCGCTTAGGGAGGCAACTAATGAAAAACTGTTTTTT,CASSLGPLREATNEKLFF
-,TRBD1,TRBV11-3,TRBJ1-4,TGTGCCAGCAGCCCCGGGACAGTTGCAACTAATGAAAAACTGTTTTTT,CASSPGTVATNEKLFF
-,-,TRBV4-2,TRBJ1-2,TGTGCCAGCAGCCAAGACACTTCCTATGGCTACACCTTC,CASSQDTSYGYTF
-,-,TRBV7-9,TRBJ1-5,TGTGCCAGCAGCTTAGCTGACGCCCGGGGGGCCAACAATCAGCCCCAGCATTTT,CASSLADARGANNQPQHF
-,-,TRBV6-1,TRBJ1-4,TGTGCCAGCATGGTATCGGCAGGGGAGAGAAAACTGTTTTTT,CASMVSAGERKLFF
-,-,TRBV6-6,TRBJ2-7,TGTGCCAGCAGACCTCTCCCAGGGACATCAGGCTACGAGCAGTACTTC,CASRPLPGTSGYEQYF
-,-,TRBV5-4,TRBJ2-5,TGTGCCAGCAGACCCTATATGGGGAGAGAGACCCAGTACTTC,CASRPYMGRETQYF